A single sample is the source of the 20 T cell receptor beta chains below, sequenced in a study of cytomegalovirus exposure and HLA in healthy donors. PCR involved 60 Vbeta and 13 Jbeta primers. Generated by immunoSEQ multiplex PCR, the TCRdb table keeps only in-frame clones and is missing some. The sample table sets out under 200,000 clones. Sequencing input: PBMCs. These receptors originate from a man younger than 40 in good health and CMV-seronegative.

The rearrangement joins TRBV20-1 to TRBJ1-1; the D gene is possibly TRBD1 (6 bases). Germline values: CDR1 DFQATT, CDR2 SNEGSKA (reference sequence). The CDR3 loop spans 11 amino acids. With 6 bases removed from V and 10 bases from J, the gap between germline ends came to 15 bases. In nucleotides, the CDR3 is TGCAGTGCAAGGGGGGGGGAGGGAGCTTTCTTT. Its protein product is CSARGGEGAFF.

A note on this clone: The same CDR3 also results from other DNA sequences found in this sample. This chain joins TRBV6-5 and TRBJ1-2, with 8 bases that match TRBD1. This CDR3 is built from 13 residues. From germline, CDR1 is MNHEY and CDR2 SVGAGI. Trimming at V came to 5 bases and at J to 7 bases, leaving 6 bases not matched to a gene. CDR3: CASSVQGAGGYTF. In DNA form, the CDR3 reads TGTGCCAGCAGTGTCCAGGGGGCGGGTGGCTACACCTTC.

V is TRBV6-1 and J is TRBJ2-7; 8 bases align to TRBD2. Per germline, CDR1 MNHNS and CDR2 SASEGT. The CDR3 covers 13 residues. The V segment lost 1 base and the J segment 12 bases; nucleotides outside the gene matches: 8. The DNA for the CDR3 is TGTGCCAGCAGTGAAGTCGAGACTAGCGACCCGTACTTC. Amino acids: CASSEVETSDPYF.

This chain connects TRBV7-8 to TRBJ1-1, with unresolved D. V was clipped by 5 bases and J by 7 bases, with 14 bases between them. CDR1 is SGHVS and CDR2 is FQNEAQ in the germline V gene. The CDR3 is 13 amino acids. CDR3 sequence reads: CASSPDLESEAFF. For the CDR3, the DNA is TGTGCCAGCAGCCCTGACTTAGAAAGTGAAGCTTTCTTT.

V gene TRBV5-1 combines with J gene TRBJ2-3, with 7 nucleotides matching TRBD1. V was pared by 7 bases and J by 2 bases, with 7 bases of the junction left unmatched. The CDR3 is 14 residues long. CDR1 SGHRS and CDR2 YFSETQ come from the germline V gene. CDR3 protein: CASRPGQTTDTQYF. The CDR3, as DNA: TGCGCCAGCCGGCCGGGACAGACCACAGATACGCAGTATTTT.

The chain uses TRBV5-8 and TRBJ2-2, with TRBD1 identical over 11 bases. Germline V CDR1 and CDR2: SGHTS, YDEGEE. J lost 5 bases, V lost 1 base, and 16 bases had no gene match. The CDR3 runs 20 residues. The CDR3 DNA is TGTGCCAGCAGCTTGTTTCGTGGGACAGGGGGTTGGGACGTGACCGGGGAGCTGTTTTTT. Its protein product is CASSLFRGTGGWDVTGELFF.

The CDR3 sequence is CASSGPTRANYGYTF. CDR3 DNA: TGTGCCAGCAGTGGACCGACCAGGGCTAACTATGGCTACACCTTC. The chain couples TRBV6-1 to TRBJ1-2; TRBD1 is a possible D gene (5 bases). V was shortened by 4 bases and J by 0 bases, with 12 bases between the two germline ends. Germline values: CDR1 MNHNS, CDR2 SASEGT. The CDR3 spans 15 residues.

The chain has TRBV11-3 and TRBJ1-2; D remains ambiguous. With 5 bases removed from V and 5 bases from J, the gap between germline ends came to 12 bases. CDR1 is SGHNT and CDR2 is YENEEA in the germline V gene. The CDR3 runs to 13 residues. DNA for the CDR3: TGTGCCAGCAGCGTTGCCGGAGGATATGGCTACACCTTC. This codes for CASSVAGGYGYTF.

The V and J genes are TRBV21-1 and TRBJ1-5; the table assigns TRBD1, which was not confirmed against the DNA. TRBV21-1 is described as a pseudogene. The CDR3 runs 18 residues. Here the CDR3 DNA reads TGTGCCAGCAGCAAAAAAGGGAACCGGGACAGGGGGTATCAGCCCCAGCATTTT. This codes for CASSKKGNRDRGYQPQHF.

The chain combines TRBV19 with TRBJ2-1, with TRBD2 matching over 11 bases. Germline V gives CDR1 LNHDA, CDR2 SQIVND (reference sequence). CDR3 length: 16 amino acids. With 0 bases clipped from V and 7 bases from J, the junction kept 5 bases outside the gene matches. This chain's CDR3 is CASSIDLTSGRNEQFF. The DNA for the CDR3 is TGTGCCAGTAGTATAGACCTAACTAGCGGGAGAAATGAGCAGTTCTTC.

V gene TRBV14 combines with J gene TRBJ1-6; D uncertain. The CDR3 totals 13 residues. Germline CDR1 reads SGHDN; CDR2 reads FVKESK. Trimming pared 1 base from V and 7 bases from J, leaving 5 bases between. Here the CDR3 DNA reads TGTGCCAGCAGCCAAGTGCGGAATTCACCCCTCCACTTT. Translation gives CASSQVRNSPLHF.

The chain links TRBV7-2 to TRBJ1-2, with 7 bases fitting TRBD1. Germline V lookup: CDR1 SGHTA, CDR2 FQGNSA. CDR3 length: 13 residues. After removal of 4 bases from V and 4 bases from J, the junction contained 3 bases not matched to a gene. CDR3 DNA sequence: TGTGCCAGCAGCTCAGGGGGTGGCTATGGCTACACCTTC. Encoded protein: CASSSGGGYGYTF.

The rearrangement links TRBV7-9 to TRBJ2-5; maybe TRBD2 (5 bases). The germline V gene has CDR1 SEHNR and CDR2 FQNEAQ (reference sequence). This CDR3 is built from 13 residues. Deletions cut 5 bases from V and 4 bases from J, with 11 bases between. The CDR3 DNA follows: TGTGCCAGCAGCCGAGGGAGAGGAGAGACCCAGTACTTC. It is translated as CASSRGRGETQYF.

The CDR3 is CASSQEPGRGPLETGELFF. CDR3 nucleotide sequence: TGCGCCAGCAGCCAAGAACCCGGTCGTGGGCCGCTTGAAACCGGGGAGCTGTTTTTT. The V gene is TRBV4-1, the J gene TRBJ2-2, with D unresolved. The germline V gene encodes CDR1 MGHRA and CDR2 YSYEKL. V gave up 0 bases and J gave up 5 bases, with 22 bases separating them. The length of the CDR3 is 19 residues.

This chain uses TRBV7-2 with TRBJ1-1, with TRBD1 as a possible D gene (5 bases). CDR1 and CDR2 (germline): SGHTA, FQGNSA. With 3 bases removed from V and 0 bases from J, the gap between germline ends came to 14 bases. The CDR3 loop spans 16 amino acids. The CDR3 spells CASSFRQINMNTEAFF. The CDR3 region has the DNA TGTGCCAGCAGCTTCCGACAGATCAACATGAACACTGAAGCTTTCTTT.

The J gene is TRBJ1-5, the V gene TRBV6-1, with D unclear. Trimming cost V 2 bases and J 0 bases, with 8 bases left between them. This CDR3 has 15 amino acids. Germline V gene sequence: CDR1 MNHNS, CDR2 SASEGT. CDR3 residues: CASSETDFSNQPQHF. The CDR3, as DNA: TGTGCCAGCAGTGAAACAGATTTTAGCAATCAGCCCCAGCATTTT.

CDR3 sequence (DNA): TGTGCCAGTCTATTTATCGCAGGGGGCAATCAGCCCCAGCATTTT. Amino acids: CASLFIAGGNQPQHF. The V and J genes are TRBV28 and TRBJ1-5; D is possibly TRBD1 (6 bases). V lost 9 bases and J 2 bases, leaving 17 bases between the germline ends. Germline V gene lookup returns CDR1 MDHEN and CDR2 SYDVKM. The CDR3 is made up of 15 amino acids.

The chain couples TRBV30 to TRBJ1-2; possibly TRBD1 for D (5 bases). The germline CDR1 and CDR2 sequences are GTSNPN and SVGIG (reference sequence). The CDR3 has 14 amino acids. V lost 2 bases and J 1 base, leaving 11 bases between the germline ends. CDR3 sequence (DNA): TGTGCCTGGAGTTTTGGGGGAGGTAACTATGGCTACACCTTC. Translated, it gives CAWSFGGGNYGYTF.

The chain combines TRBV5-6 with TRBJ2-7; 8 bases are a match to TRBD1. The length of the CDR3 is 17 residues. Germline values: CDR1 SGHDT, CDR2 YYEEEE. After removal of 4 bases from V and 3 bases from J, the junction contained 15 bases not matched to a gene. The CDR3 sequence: CASSQSPLDRVNYEQYF. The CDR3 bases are TGTGCCAGCAGCCAAAGTCCTTTGGACAGGGTTAACTACGAGCAGTACTTC.

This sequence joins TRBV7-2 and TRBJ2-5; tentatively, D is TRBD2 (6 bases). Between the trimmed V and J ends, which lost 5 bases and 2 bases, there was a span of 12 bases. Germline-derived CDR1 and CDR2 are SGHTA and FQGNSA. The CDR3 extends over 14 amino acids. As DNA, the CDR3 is TGTGCCAGCAGCCTACTAGCAGGGCAAGAGACCCAGTACTTC. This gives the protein CASSLLAGQETQYF.